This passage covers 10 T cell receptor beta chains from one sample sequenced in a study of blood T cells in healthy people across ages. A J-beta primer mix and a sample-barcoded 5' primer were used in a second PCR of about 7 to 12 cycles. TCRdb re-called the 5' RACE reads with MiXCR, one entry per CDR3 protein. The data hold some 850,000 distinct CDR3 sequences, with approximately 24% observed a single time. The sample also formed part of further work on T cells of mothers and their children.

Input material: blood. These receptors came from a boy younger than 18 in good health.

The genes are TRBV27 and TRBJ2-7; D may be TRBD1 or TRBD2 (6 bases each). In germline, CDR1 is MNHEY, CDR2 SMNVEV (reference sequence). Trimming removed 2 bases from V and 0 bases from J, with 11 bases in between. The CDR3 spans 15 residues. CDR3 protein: CASSLGGPNSYEQYF. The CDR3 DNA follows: TGTGCCAGCAGTTTAGGGGGGCCCAACTCCTACGAGCAGTACTTC.

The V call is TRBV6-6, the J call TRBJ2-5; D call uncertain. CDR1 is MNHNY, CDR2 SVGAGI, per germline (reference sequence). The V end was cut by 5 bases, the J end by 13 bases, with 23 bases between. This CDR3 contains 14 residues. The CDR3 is CASSTTSGPVNPYF. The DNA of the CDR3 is TGTGCCAGCAGTACCACGTCGGGCCCTGTCAATCCGTACTTC.

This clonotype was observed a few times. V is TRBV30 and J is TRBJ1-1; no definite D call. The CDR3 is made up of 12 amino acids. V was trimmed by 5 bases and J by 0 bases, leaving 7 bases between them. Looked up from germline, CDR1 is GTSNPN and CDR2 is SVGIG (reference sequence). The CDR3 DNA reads TGTGCCTGGTGGGGTTTGAACACTGAAGCTTTCTTT. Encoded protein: CAWWGLNTEAFF. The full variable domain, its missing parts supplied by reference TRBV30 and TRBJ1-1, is SQTIHQWPATLVQPVGSPLSLECTVEGTSNPNLYWYRQAAGRGLQLLFYSVGIGQISSEVPQNLSASRPQDRQFILSSKKLLLSDSGFYLCAWWGLNTEAFFGQGTRLTVV.

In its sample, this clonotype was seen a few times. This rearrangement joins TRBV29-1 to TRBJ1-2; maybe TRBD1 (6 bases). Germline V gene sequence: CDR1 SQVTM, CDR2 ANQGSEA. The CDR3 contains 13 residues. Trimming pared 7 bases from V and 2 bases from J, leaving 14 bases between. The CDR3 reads CSAYGGPNYGYTF. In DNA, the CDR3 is TGCAGCGCCTACGGGGGCCCAAACTATGGCTACACCTTC.

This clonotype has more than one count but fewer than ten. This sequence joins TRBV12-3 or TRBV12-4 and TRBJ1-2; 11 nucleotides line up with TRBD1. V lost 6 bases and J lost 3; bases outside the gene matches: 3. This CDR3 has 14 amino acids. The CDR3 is CASRPDRGHYGYTF. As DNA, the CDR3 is TGTGCCAGCAGACCGGACAGGGGGCACTATGGCTACACCTTC.

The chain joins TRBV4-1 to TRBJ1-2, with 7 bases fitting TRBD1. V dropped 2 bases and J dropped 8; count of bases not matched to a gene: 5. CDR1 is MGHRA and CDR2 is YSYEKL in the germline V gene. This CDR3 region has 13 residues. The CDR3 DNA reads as TGCGCCAGCAGCCAAATTTTAGGGGGCGGCTACACCTTC. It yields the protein CASSQILGGGYTF.

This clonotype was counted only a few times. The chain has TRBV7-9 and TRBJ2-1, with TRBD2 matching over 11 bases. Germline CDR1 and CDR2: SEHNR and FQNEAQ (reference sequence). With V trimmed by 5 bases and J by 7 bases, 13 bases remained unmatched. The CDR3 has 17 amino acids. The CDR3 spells CASSPWGTSGFVNEQFF. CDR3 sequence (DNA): TGTGCCAGCAGCCCATGGGGGACTAGCGGCTTTGTGAATGAGCAGTTCTTC.

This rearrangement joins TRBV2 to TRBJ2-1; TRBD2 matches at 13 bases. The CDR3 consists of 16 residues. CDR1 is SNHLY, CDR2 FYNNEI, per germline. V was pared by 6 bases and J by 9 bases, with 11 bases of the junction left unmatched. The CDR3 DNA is TGTGCCAGCAGCCAGACGGGACTAGCGGGAACGTCTGAGCAGTTCTTC. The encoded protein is CASSQTGLAGTSEQFF.

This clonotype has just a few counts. In DNA, the CDR3 is TGTGCCACCAGCAAAGGGGCGGCGTGGGCCAAAAACATTCAGTACTTC. Protein product: CATSKGAAWAKNIQYF. The chain uses TRBV15 and TRBJ2-4; possibly TRBD1 for D (5 bases). The V end lost 4 bases, the J end lost 1 base, and 14 bases lay between the germline ends. CDR1 is LNHNV, CDR2 YYDKDF, per germline (reference sequence). This CDR3 is built from 16 residues.

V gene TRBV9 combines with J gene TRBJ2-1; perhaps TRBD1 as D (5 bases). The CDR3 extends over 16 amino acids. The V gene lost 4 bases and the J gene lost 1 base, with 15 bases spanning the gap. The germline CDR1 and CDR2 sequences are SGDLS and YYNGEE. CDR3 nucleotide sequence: TGTGCCAGCAGCCCCGGGTTGGGGCTTTCCTACAATGAGCAGTTCTTC. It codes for CASSPGLGLSYNEQFF.